The 24 T cell receptor beta chains in this list originate from one sample, sequenced in a study of blood T cell repertoires in COVID-19. The method was immunoSEQ multiplex PCR; TCRdb's version includes in-frame clones alone and lacks a portion of them. This table holds 270,000 or so clones, roughly nine tenths found once. The sequencing input was peripheral blood. Every receptor here comes from a woman aged 25 to 39 with COVID-19, enrolled during active disease.

The chain carries TRBV5-1 and TRBJ2-1; the match to TRBD2 covers 14 bases. In germline, CDR1 is SGHRS, CDR2 YFSETQ. V gave up 4 bases and J gave up 6 bases; unmatched junction bases: 3. The CDR3 runs 15 residues. CDR3 DNA: TGCGCCAGCAGCCCCGGGACTAGCGGGGGCAATGAGCAGTTCTTC. It specifies CASSPGTSGGNEQFF. The full variable domain, with the rest looked up from reference TRBV5-1 and TRBJ2-1, is KAGVTQTPRYLIKTRGQQVTLSCSPISGHRSVSWYQQTPGQGLQFLFEYFSETQRNKGNFPGRFSGRQFSNSRSEMNVSTLELGDSALYLCASSPGTSGGNEQFFGPGTRLTVL.

CDR3 amino acids: CASSSVLGRNSYGYTF. Here the CDR3 DNA reads TGTGCCAGCAGCTCCGTCTTGGGCAGAAACTCGTATGGCTACACCTTC. The V gene is TRBV14, the J gene TRBJ1-2; no clear D. This CDR3 has 16 amino acids. The V and J ends lost 5 bases and 5 bases respectively, with 21 bases between them. The germline V gene has CDR1 SGHDN and CDR2 FVKESK.

The chain joins TRBV4-1 to TRBJ2-7, with TRBD1 as a possible D gene (6 bases). The germline V gene encodes CDR1 MGHRA and CDR2 YSYEKL. The V and J ends lost 4 bases and 3 bases respectively, with 16 bases between them. The CDR3 is 15 residues long. CDR3: CASSPLLGHVYEQYF. As DNA, the CDR3 is TGCGCCAGCAGCCCCTTACTGGGACATGTCTACGAGCAGTACTTC.

This chain links TRBV10-2 with TRBJ1-1, with 7 bases that match TRBD1. The V gene end was trimmed by 8 bases and the J gene end by 10 bases; junction bases not matched to a gene: 10. Germline values: CDR1 WSHSY, CDR2 SAAADI. The CDR3 has 12 amino acids. The CDR3 coding sequence is TGCGCCAGCCTAGGAGGGGGCATTGGAGCTTTCTTT. Encoded protein: CASLGGGIGAFF.

This rearrangement joins TRBV11-2 to TRBJ2-1, with 10 bases fitting TRBD1. The J segment lost 9 bases and the V segment lost 6 bases, leaving 11 bases of the junction unmatched. The CDR3 consists of 15 residues. Germline CDR1 reads SGHAT; CDR2 reads FQNNGV. The CDR3 DNA is TGTGCCAGCAGTCTGACGGGACAGGGGATCCGTGAGCAGTTCTTC. It encodes CASSLTGQGIREQFF.

The V and J genes are TRBV6-4 and TRBJ2-3, with TRBD2 as a possible D gene (5 bases). This CDR3 is built from 13 residues. Germline V gives CDR1 MRHNA, CDR2 SNTAGT. Trimming took 6 bases from V and 5 from J, leaving 12 bases between them. CDR3 amino acids: CASSPTRKDTQYF. The CDR3 coding sequence is TGTGCCAGCAGCCCCACTAGGAAAGATACGCAGTATTTT.

The chain uses TRBV10-3 and TRBJ2-3, with a possible D match to TRBD2 (7 bases). The V end lost 0 bases, the J end lost 0 bases, and 19 bases lay between the germline ends. Germline V lookup: CDR1 ENHRY, CDR2 SYGVKD. CDR3 length: 19 residues. CDR3 nucleotides: TGTGCCATCAGTGAGTCGACGGGGGGTAGGGGGAGTAGCACAGATACGCAGTATTTT. It specifies CAISESTGGRGSSTDTQYF.

The chain couples TRBV3-1 (or the pseudogene TRBV3-2) to TRBJ2-2, with 7 nucleotides matching TRBD2. CDR1 and CDR2 from the germline V gene are LGHDT and YNNKEL (reference sequence). Trimming at V came to 6 bases and at J to 2 bases, leaving 27 bases not matched to a gene. There are 22 residues in the CDR3. The DNA of the CDR3 is TGTGCCAGCAGTCTCGAACGACACCTCCGGGGGTCTGAGCGGGACAACACCGGGGAGCTGTTTTTT. Its translation is CASSLERHLRGSERDNTGELFF.

This chain links TRBV5-1 with TRBJ1-6; maybe TRBD1 (6 bases). Trimming removed 4 bases at V and 7 bases at J, with 15 bases between. Germline V lookup: CDR1 SGHRS, CDR2 YFSETQ. This CDR3 contains 15 residues. The CDR3 DNA is TGCGCCAGCAGCGCCAGACAGGCCATCAATTCACCCCTCCACTTT. It translates to CASSARQAINSPLHF.

The chain's CDR3 is CASKQGGNEKLFF. DNA of the CDR3: TGTGCCAGCAAACAGGGTGGTAATGAAAAACTGTTTTTT. V is TRBV28 and J is TRBJ1-4; D is perhaps TRBD1 (6 bases). Germline V gene lookup returns CDR1 MDHEN and CDR2 SYDVKM. V lost 7 bases, J lost 4 bases, and 10 bases lay in between. CDR3 size: 13 residues.

The chain employs TRBV3-1 (or the pseudogene TRBV3-2) and TRBJ2-7, with D perhaps TRBD2 (6 bases). The V and J ends lost 4 bases and 1 base respectively, with 11 bases between them. The length of the CDR3 is 14 residues. Germline CDR1 reads LGHDT; CDR2 reads YNNKEL (reference sequence). CDR3 loop: CASSPYGGSYEQYF. DNA of the CDR3: TGTGCCAGCAGCCCCTACGGGGGTTCCTACGAGCAGTACTTC.

The chain uses TRBV6-6 and TRBJ1-2; perhaps TRBD1 as D (6 bases). Germline values: CDR1 MNHNY, CDR2 SVGAGI (reference sequence). The CDR3 runs to 14 residues. CDR3 bases: TGTCCACCAGCAGGGGACCGACGAAACTATGGCTACACCTTC. Its translation: CPPAGDRRNYGYTF.

This chain uses TRBV5-4 with TRBJ2-5; D is possibly TRBD1 (7 bases). The CDR3 runs to 16 residues. Deletions cut 0 bases from V and 4 bases from J, with 16 bases between. Looked up from germline, CDR1 is SGHNT and CDR2 is YYREEE (reference sequence). The CDR3 reads CASSLGLTGRGETQYF. The CDR3 DNA is TGTGCCAGCAGCTTGGGGTTGACAGGGCGGGGAGAGACCCAGTACTTC.

The CDR3 here is CASSELGGGQETQYF. The CDR3 DNA reads TGTGCCAGCAGTGAATTGGGTGGGGGGCAAGAGACCCAGTACTTC. This sequence joins TRBV2 and TRBJ2-5; a possible D gene is TRBD2 (6 bases). V lost 2 bases and J lost 2, with 12 bases in between. Germline CDR1 is SNHLY and CDR2 is FYNNEI. CDR3 length equals 15 residues.

V and J are TRBV29-1 and TRBJ1-1; D gene ambiguous. This CDR3 is built from 10 residues. V dropped 4 bases and J dropped 8 bases, with 8 bases sitting between them. CDR1 is SQVTM, CDR2 ANQGSEA, per germline. CDR3 nucleotide sequence: TGCAGCGTTGTCAGTCAGGAAGCTTTCTTT. Residues: CSVVSQEAFF.

The V call is TRBV27, the J call TRBJ2-7, with 9 bases aligning to TRBD2. The germline CDR1 and CDR2 sequences are MNHEY and SMNVEV (reference sequence). The J segment lost 2 bases and the V segment lost 6 bases, leaving 8 bases of the junction unmatched. The CDR3 has 15 amino acids. CDR3 residues: CASSSWASGTYEQYF. In DNA form, the CDR3 reads TGTGCCAGCAGCTCCTGGGCTAGCGGGACCTACGAGCAGTACTTC.

V usage is TRBV6-2 or TRBV6-3 and J usage is TRBJ2-3; a weak D match, TRBD2 (7 bases). Germline lookup yields CDR1 MNHEY and CDR2 SVGEGT. The CDR3 has 17 amino acids. Trimming took 2 bases from V and 1 from J, leaving 16 bases between them. CDR3 bases: TGTGCCAGCAGTTACCCAGGGGTAAGCGGGGGCACAGATACGCAGTATTTT. This gives the protein CASSYPGVSGGTDTQYF.

The CDR3 loop reads CASSTDRSSYNSPLHF. The CDR3 nucleotides read TGTGCCAGTTCGACGGACAGGAGCTCCTATAATTCACCCCTCCACTTT. V and J are TRBV11-3 and TRBJ1-6, with TRBD1 identical over 7 bases. The J segment lost 0 bases and the V segment lost 9 bases, leaving 8 bases of the junction unmatched. This CDR3 spans 16 amino acids. The germline V gene encodes CDR1 SGHNT and CDR2 YENEEA.

V usage is TRBV12-5 and J usage is TRBJ2-5; maybe TRBD1 (6 bases). Germline V CDR1 and CDR2: LGHNT, FRNRAP. Trimming took 1 base from V and 0 from J, leaving 9 bases between them. The CDR3 totals 15 residues. The CDR3 reads CASGLGTAYQETQYF. CDR3 coding DNA: TGTGCTAGTGGTTTGGGGACAGCCTACCAAGAGACCCAGTACTTC.

V gene TRBV19 combines with J gene TRBJ2-7; D might be TRBD2 (5 bases). The germline V gene has CDR1 LNHDA and CDR2 SQIVND (reference sequence). The CDR3 runs 13 residues. The V gene lost 3 bases and the J gene lost 6 bases, with 12 bases spanning the gap. CDR3 amino acids: CASSMTGLSEQYF. CDR3 coding DNA: TGTGCCAGTAGTATGACGGGGTTAAGCGAGCAGTACTTC.

J is TRBJ2-7 and V is TRBV3-1 (or the pseudogene TRBV3-2); 10 nucleotides match TRBD1. After removal of 4 bases from V and 4 bases from J, the junction contained 7 bases not matched to a gene. The CDR3 is 15 residues long. CDR1 is LGHDT and CDR2 is YNNKEL in the germline V gene (reference sequence). The CDR3 loop reads CASSLQTGGAYEQYF. Written as DNA, the CDR3 is TGTGCCAGCAGCCTACAGACAGGGGGCGCTTACGAGCAGTACTTC.

This sequence joins TRBV18 and TRBJ1-1; tentative D call: TRBD1 (6 bases). Trimming took 3 bases from V and 5 from J, leaving 16 bases between them. Germline lookup yields CDR1 KGHSH and CDR2 LQKENI. The CDR3 totals 15 residues. The CDR3 spells CASSPPRGGRTEAFF. The CDR3 region has the DNA TGTGCCAGCTCACCGCCCAGGGGAGGGAGGACTGAAGCTTTCTTT.

V usage is TRBV11-3 and J usage is TRBJ2-3, with D tentatively TRBD1 (6 bases). Per germline, CDR1 SGHNT and CDR2 YENEEA. The CDR3 totals 15 residues. The V gene lost 3 bases and the J gene lost 2 bases, with 12 bases spanning the gap. CDR3 bases: TGTGCCAGCAGCTTGACAGGCCCCCCCACAGATACGCAGTATTTT. Protein sequence: CASSLTGPPTDTQYF.

This clone was seen a single time. The gene calls are TRBV5-4 and TRBJ1-6; 7 nucleotides match TRBD1. The V and J ends lost 3 bases and 9 bases, in that order; junction bases with no gene match: 3. The CDR3 has 13 amino acids. Per germline, CDR1 SGHNT and CDR2 YYREEE (reference sequence). CDR3 loop: CASSYRGGSPLHF. The CDR3 DNA reads TGTGCCAGCAGCTACAGGGGAGGTTCACCCCTCCACTTT.